The rows below give T cell receptor beta chains drawn from one sample of a study of T-cell memory formation after mild COVID-19. A single record per CDR3 protein comes from TCRdb applying MiXCR to the 5' RACE reads. The data contain 95,000 to 110,000 distinct CDR3 sequences, 13% to 15% of them seen just once; the ten biggest clones take up less than 40%. The sample taken for sequencing was PBMCs or a T cell subset sorted from them (not recorded which). All receptors derive from a man aged 18 to 35 who had mild COVID-19 (a few samples of this study predate the infection). Cell type and time point are not known. CDR3s include the opening cysteine and the closing phenylalanine or tryptophan. A D gene is named only where the DNA matches it firmly. Clone sizes are given selectively: once, few, many, or a class where the clone is expanded.

size	D	V	J	DNA	CDR3
many	.	TRBV4-1	TRBJ2-7	TGCGCCAGCAGCCCTCGGGACGTCTCCTACGAGCAGTACTTC	CASSPRDVSYEQYF
.	.	TRBV7-6	TRBJ2-5	TGTGCCAGCAGCTTAGTAGAAGAGACCCAGTACTTC	CASSLVEETQYF
.	.	TRBV7-9	TRBJ2-7	TGTGCCAGCAGCTTAACGGGGGTCTCCTACGAGCAGTACTTC	CASSLTGVSYEQYF
.	.	TRBV7-9	TRBJ1-1	TGTGCCAGCAGCCCCCTCTCGGAAGCTTTCTTT	CASSPLSEAFF
.	.	TRBV4-1	TRBJ1-5	TGCGCCAGCAGCCCGAGCATCAATCAGCCCCAGCATTTT	CASSPSINQPQHF
.	TRBD2	TRBV3-1	TRBJ2-5	TGTGCCAGCAGCCAAGATCAACTAGCGGGGGTAGACCAAGAGACCCAGTACTTC	CASSQDQLAGVDQETQYF
.	TRBD1	TRBV3-1	TRBJ1-1	TGTGCCAGCAGCCCCGGGACAGGGCGGCCTTGGGGAACTGAAGCTTTCTTT	CASSPGTGRPWGTEAFF
few	.	TRBV7-8	TRBJ2-5	TGTGCCAGCGGAATGGACTACCAAGAGACCCAGTACTTC	CASGMDYQETQYF
few	.	TRBV20-1	TRBJ1-2	TGCAGTGCTAGAGATCGGAGCCAAGCCTATGGCTACACCTTC	CSARDRSQAYGYTF
.	TRBD2	TRBV20-1	TRBJ2-1	TGCAGTGCTTTTAGCGGGGGCGTCTCCTACAATGAGCAGTTCTTC	CSAFSGGVSYNEQFF
many	.	TRBV12-3/TRBV12-4	TRBJ2-2	TGTGCCAGCAGTCCCCAAGACGGACCGAACACCGGGGAGCTGTTTTTT	CASSPQDGPNTGELFF
few	.	TRBV4-1	TRBJ2-7	TGCGCCAGCAGCCCAGATCCCGGGAAGGTGGGCTACGAGCAGTACTTC	CASSPDPGKVGYEQYF
few	.	TRBV18	TRBJ1-1	TGTGCCAGCTCATCCGGGAAGGGAGTGAACACTGAAGCTTTCTTT	CASSSGKGVNTEAFF
.	.	TRBV5-1	TRBJ2-5	TGCGCCAGCAGCTCAATTTGGGCTATCCAAGAGACCCAGTACTTC	CASSSIWAIQETQYF
few	.	TRBV6-2/TRBV6-3	TRBJ2-5	TGTGCCAGCGCCCAAGAGACCCAGTACTTC	CASAQETQYF
few	.	TRBV6-5	TRBJ1-2	TGTGCCAGCAAAATAAGGGGGAAATGGGGAGATGGCTACACCTTC	CASKIRGKWGDGYTF
few	.	TRBV4-3	TRBJ2-1	TGCGCCAGCAGCCCTACTTGGACACGGGGGTTGAATGAGCAGTTCTTC	CASSPTWTRGLNEQFF
few	.	TRBV7-9	TRBJ2-7	TGTGCCAGCAGCTCCCGGGGAGGCATCTACGAGCAGTACTTC	CASSSRGGIYEQYF
many	.	TRBV7-2	TRBJ2-7	TGTGCCAGCAGAGACAGTGCCTACGAGCAGTACTTC	CASRDSAYEQYF
few	.	TRBV10-3	TRBJ1-3	TGTGCCATCAGTGAGCCGACGGGTTGGAGCTCTGGAAACACCATATATTTT	CAISEPTGWSSGNTIYF
few	.	TRBV19	TRBJ1-1	TGTGCCAGTAGTATAGATTCAGGGGTGGTCGCTGAAGCTTTCTTT	CASSIDSGVVAEAFF
many	.	TRBV29-1	TRBJ2-1	TGCAGCGTTGAAGGGGTGGGGACCCTCCTTGGGAATGAGCAGTTCTTC	CSVEGVGTLLGNEQFF
few	.	TRBV6-5	TRBJ2-5	TGTGCCAGCAGTTACTCGTTAAGTGTACTTCAAGAGACCCAGTACTTC	CASSYSLSVLQETQYF
.	.	TRBV7-9	TRBJ2-5	TGTGCCAGCACCCCCGCTGGAAAGGTTGAGACCCAGTACTTC	CASTPAGKVETQYF
.	.	TRBV3-1	TRBJ1-5	TGTGCCAGCAGCCACGGCCGCAATCAGCCCCAGCATTTT	CASSHGRNQPQHF
few	.	TRBV7-9	TRBJ2-5	TGTGCCAGCAGCTTCGGTGGCCAAGAGACCCAGTACTTC	CASSFGGQETQYF
few	TRBD2	TRBV7-3	TRBJ2-3	TGTGCCAGCAGCGCTAGCGGGGCACATGATACGCAGTATTTT	CASSASGAHDTQYF
many	.	TRBV7-7	TRBJ2-1	TGTGCCAGCAGCAAGTCTCCAGGGGCCTCCTACAATGAGCAGTTCTTC	CASSKSPGASYNEQFF
once	TRBD2	TRBV19	TRBJ2-7	TGTGCGACTAGCGGGGGGATCGAGCAGTACTTC	CATSGGIEQYF
few	TRBD2	TRBV4-2	TRBJ2-5	TGTGCCAGCAGCCAAGTAGGGACTAGCGTCCAAGAGACCCAGTACTTC	CASSQVGTSVQETQYF
.	.	TRBV7-8	TRBJ2-1	TGTGCCAGCAGTTCTACCCTTACGTGGGGATTAGATGAGCAGTTCTTC	CASSSTLTWGLDEQFF
.	.	TRBV28	TRBJ2-1	TGTGCCAGCAGCCCCTCAGGGGCGCAATCCTACAATGAGCAGTTCTTC	CASSPSGAQSYNEQFF
.	TRBD1	TRBV3-1	TRBJ2-4	TGTGCCAGCAGCCAGGGACAGGGAGGGATTCAGTACTTC	CASSQGQGGIQYF
few	TRBD2	TRBV7-9	TRBJ2-7	TGTGCCAGCAGCTTAGAGGGACTAGCGGTTTACGAGCAGTACTTC	CASSLEGLAVYEQYF
.	TRBD1	TRBV25-1	TRBJ1-2	TGTGCCAGCAGTGAAGGGACAGGGGCGGTGGTTGGCTACACCTTC	CASSEGTGAVVGYTF
.	TRBD2	TRBV7-2	TRBJ2-3	TGTGCCAGCAGCGATCCGGGACTAGCAATGAATACGCAGTATTTT	CASSDPGLAMNTQYF
few	TRBD2	TRBV6-5	TRBJ2-1	TGTGCCAGCAGTTACGGGACTAGCGATTACAATGAGCAGTTCTTC	CASSYGTSDYNEQFF
.	TRBD1	TRBV29-1	TRBJ2-5	TGCAGCGTTGAAGTTGTAGGGGGCGGAGAGACCCAGTACTTC	CSVEVVGGGETQYF
few	.	TRBV29-1	TRBJ2-1	TGCAGCGTTGTGGAGGGGGCCAATGAGCAGTTCTTC	CSVVEGANEQFF
few	TRBD2	TRBV7-6	TRBJ2-7	TGTGCCAGCAGCCCCAGAGGTAGCGGGGGACTCTACGAGCAGTACTTC	CASSPRGSGGLYEQYF
.	TRBD1	TRBV4-1	TRBJ1-1	TGCGCCAGCACCCCTGTCGCAGGGGGCGTGAGTACTGAAGCTTTCTTT	CASTPVAGGVSTEAFF
many	TRBD1	TRBV5-1	TRBJ1-1	TGCGCCAGCAGCTTGGGGGATGACAGGGGGCGGTGGAACACTGAAGCTTTCTTT	CASSLGDDRGRWNTEAFF
few	.	TRBV4-3	TRBJ2-5	TGCGCCAGCAGCCAACGGATCAGGTTAGATAACAACGGCAGGTTGGAGACCCAGTACTTC	CASSQRIRLDNNGRLETQYF
few	.	TRBV5-1	TRBJ2-1	TGCGCCAGCAGCTTGGCCACGGGGAGCTCCTACAATGAGCAGTTCTTC	CASSLATGSSYNEQFF
.	TRBD1	TRBV6-6	TRBJ1-2	TGTGCCAGCAGTTACCCGGGACAGGGTTACTATGGCTACACCTTC	CASSYPGQGYYGYTF
medium-sized	.	TRBV7-9	TRBJ2-4	TGTGCCAGCAGCGGCCGGGGGATCCTCTTATTCGAAGCCAAAAACATTCAGTACTTC	CASSGRGILLFEAKNIQYF
.	TRBD1	TRBV20-1	TRBJ2-3	TGCAGTGCTAGAGTACAGGGGGCAGATACGCAGTATTTT	CSARVQGADTQYF
few	.	TRBV12-3/TRBV12-4	TRBJ1-2	TGTGCCAGCAGTAGCGACCGACACTTC	CASSSDRHF
few	TRBD2	TRBV9	TRBJ2-3	TGTGCCAGCAGCGTAGGGGGACTAGCCACAGATACGCAGTATTTT	CASSVGGLATDTQYF
few	.	TRBV6-5	TRBJ1-4	TGTGCCAGCAGGCCTGGACAGCTCTCTAATGAAAAACTGTTTTTT	CASRPGQLSNEKLFF